This T cell receptor beta chain was retrieved from a study of low-dose radiotherapy and immunotherapy resistance in tumors. Study-wide background: Oral aspirin 300 mg was taken by patients daily for four cycles from cycle 1 day 1.

This clonotype was detected ten times or more. Time point indicated: before trial treatment. TRAV- and TRBV-specific primers, spanning alpha and beta chains, primed first-strand cDNA. With a V-primer adapter and a constant-region primer, TCRs were amplified for about 20 PCR cycles. Each CDR3 protein gets one entry after TCRdb re-called the reads with MiXCR. Among tens of thousands of distinct CDR3 sequences listed, 9.4% were seen once. The CDR3 runs 13 residues. The V gene's germline CDR1 is SQVTM and CDR2 ANQGSEA. After removal of 3 bases from V and 3 bases from J, the junction contained 5 bases not matched to a gene.

The genes are TRBV29-1 and TRBJ2-7; TRBD2 matches at 7 bases. This TCR was sampled from a male donor with prostate cancer. Sequenced here: PBMCs, sampled before treatment. The CDR3 loop reads CSVEVGGSYEQYF. In DNA, the CDR3 is TGCAGCGTTGAGGTCGGCGGGAGCTACGAGCAGTACTTC.